The T cell receptor beta chain described here comes from a study of blood T cells in healthy people across ages. The study, taken as a whole, reports: TCR beta diversity, measured per million T cells, fell in a roughly linear way with age. PBMCs that were unsorted prevented a conclusive naive versus antigen-experienced comparison. Relative to aged donors, long-lived donors carried more naive CD4+ cells and displayed higher diversity.

Of note for this clonotype: Its antigen is not identified. Given a much more abundant clone one base away, this may be a read error.

The second PCR ran about 6 to 12 cycles with a sample-barcoded 5' primer and J-beta primers. TCRdb redid the calling of the 5' RACE reads with MiXCR, one entry per CDR3 protein. The sample has hundreds of thousands of distinct CDR3 sequences, approximately 31% seen once. The CDR3 has 17 residues. Germline V gene lookup returns CDR1 SGHTA and CDR2 FQGNSA. The origin of this receptor is an elderly woman in good health. The sequencing input was blood. The V call is TRBV7-2, the J call TRBJ1-1; a weak D match, TRBD1 (6 bases). CDR3 bases: TGTGCCAGCGGCTTAGTCGGGGGCGCGGTACCCAACACTGAAGCTTTCTTT. Translating gives CASGLVGGAVPNTEAFF.